This T cell receptor (beta chain) is from a study of shared clonotypes between healthy human individuals (dated by TCRdb to the early 2020s). With regard to the full study: A few men and a couple of women, aged 18 to 49 years, made up the cohort. Between about 0.94 and 10 billion PBMCs per donor were obtained by leukapheresis. For each donor, three plates each were used for CD4 naive and CD4 memory, two plates were used for CD8 naive, and one plate was used for CD8 memory. To increase sequencing depth and limit assay-specific biases, TCR repertoire library preparation and sequencing were carried out by different laboratories using diverse techniques. To estimate repertoire size and how much clonotype sharing occurs between individuals, the study deeply sequenced the blood TCR repertoires of about 5 healthy adults. Paper-wide results and their limitations: Sharing across several donors was observed for about 5% of naive CD4, around 3.5% of naive CD8, 2.3% of memory CD4, and around 0.4% of memory CD8 clonotypes. Pairwise subsampling indicated that sequencing depth was expected to affect the degree of clonotype sharing among donors. Rarefaction of sorted-subset datasets indicated incomplete sequencing despite the large sequencing depth. Compared with non-shared clonotypes, clonotypes shared by all four sorted-subset donors had higher generation probabilities. Estimated clonotype richness was generally larger for naive than for memory subsets. Sampling was restricted to blood, and TCR repertoires in tissue are likely to differ from TCR repertoires in blood. The small number of donors limited the genetic and exposure-history diversity represented.

Inclusive of the bounding cysteine and phenylalanine, the CDR3 is 13 residues long. This entry keeps only the CDR3 DNA: 39 bases, framed from base 1. The germline ends are 12 bases apart after V is trimmed by 6 bases and J by 4 bases. The germline V gene gives CDR1 as MDHEN and CDR2 as SYDVKM. As regards this clone: The antigen this receptor binds is unknown. Base qualities are missing; no much larger clone stands one base away.

Donors were healthy HIV-negative adults with no recently reported acute infections or vaccinations. Only Caucasian adults living in Nashville, Tennessee, USA were represented among the donors. CD4+ T cells were enriched through magnetic negative selection, after which naive cells were positively selected on CD45RA and the remaining negative fraction served as the memory subset. Blood was collected by leukapheresis, and PBMCs were isolated by Ficoll-Histopaque density gradient centrifugation and then cryopreserved in liquid nitrogen vapor phase. Analytical flow cytometry was used to check the purity and quantity of each magnetically sorted T cell population. From each sorted fraction, genomic DNA was isolated and quantified by UV absorbance on a Nanodrop 2000c. Using the deep immunoSEQ assay, multiplex PCR amplified TCR CDR3 regions from genomic DNA. Genomic DNA extracted from each cell subset was distributed evenly over all wells of several immunoSEQ 96-well plates, and each plate served as one replicate. For sorted subsets, about 0.2 ug genomic DNA, equal to tens of thousands of T cell genomes, was loaded into each replicate PCR. Purified libraries were quantified with a Qubit 3.0 fluorometer, sized on a Bioanalyzer 2100, and re-quantified with the KAPA Library Quantification kit. Every immunoSEQ 96-well plate was sequenced on a dedicated single-read 150-cycle Illumina NextSeq 550 flow cell. As for the authors' bioinformatics: Because the immunoSEQ output held only junctional sequences and lacked quality scores, the filtering could not match the filtering applied to full-length reads. To assign V/J genes and CDR3, sequences were annotated against IMGT germline references using PyIR, a Python wrapper for IgBLAST v1.9. Any read was removed if the V/J assignment was weak (E-value above 1e-6), the CDR3 was missing, or the read contained stop codons, out-of-frame junctions, or ambiguous translated residues. V3J clonotypes were defined as sequences sharing the same inferred V gene, J gene, and CDR3 amino acid sequence. Percentage overlap between repertoires was computed as shared unique clonotypes divided by the size of the smaller repertoire. RTK rarefaction, the Chao1 estimator, and Recon v2.1 estimates of unobserved clonotypes were used to assess repertoire richness. For all TCRbeta clonotypes obtained by the gDNA method from a few donors, generation probabilities were computed with OLGA. The clones in this table, taken by TCRdb from immuneACCESS, are in-frame only. Not every clone is retained; where verified, under half of the shortfall comes from an unresolved V gene, and the cause of the rest is unknown. The DNA gave D and trimming, while V, J and clone size come from that table. Counted in this sample were 850,000 to 1,200,000 clones; 65% to 80% of them appeared once. Approximately 1.3% of the sample is held by the ten biggest clonotypes.

The receptor's source is a man in his late teens or twenties in good health. Sequenced sample: memory CD4+ T cells sorted from blood. What this sample's cell subset or site label stands for: CD45RA-negative fraction. The rearranged chain carries TRBV28 and TRBJ1-1; the D gene cannot be named for sure. The CDR3 amino acid sequence is: CASSPPLLTEAFF. The sequenced DNA is TGTGCCAGCAGCCCCCCCCTCCTCACTGAAGCTTTCTTT. Extended through the reference TRBV28 and TRBJ1-1 proteins, this CDR3 yields the full variable domain: DVKVTQSSRYLVKRTGEKVFLECVQDMDHENMFWYRQDPGLGLRLIYFSYDVKMKEKGDIPEGYSVSREKKERFSLILESASTNQTSMYLCASSPPLLTEAFFGQGTRLTVV.